These 19 T cell receptor beta chains originate from one sample sequenced in a study of blood T cell repertoires in COVID-19. The repertoire was sequenced with immunoSEQ multiplex PCR; TCRdb's copy has only in-frame clones and lacks some. Of about 260,000 clones detected, about nine tenths appear once; the ten largest clones hold around 2.9%. Sequencing used PBMCs or T cells enriched from blood (not recorded which). The receptor set was obtained from a woman between 45 and 65 years old who had recovered from COVID-19.

J is TRBJ1-2 and V is TRBV30; D possibly corresponds to TRBD1 (5 bases). V was pared by 5 bases and J by 10 bases, with 23 bases between. In germline, CDR1 is GTSNPN, CDR2 SVGIG (reference sequence). The CDR3 contains 14 residues. This CDR3 is CAWQPYLNQGTYTF. In DNA form, the CDR3 reads TGTGCCTGGCAACCTTATCTTAATCAGGGAACCTACACCTTC.

This clone has more than one count but fewer than ten. The CDR3 region is CASSSGQGAYNEQFF. For the CDR3, the DNA is TGTGCCAGCAGCTCGGGACAGGGGGCATACAATGAGCAGTTCTTC. The V gene is TRBV7-2, the J gene TRBJ2-1, with 12 bases that match TRBD1. The V segment lost 4 bases and the J segment 4 bases; nucleotides outside the gene matches: 2. CDR3 length: 15 residues. In germline, CDR1 is SGHTA, CDR2 FQGNSA.

CDR3 coding DNA: TGTGCCAGCTCACCACGGGACAGGGATTCAACTAACTATGGCTACACCTTC. Its translation: CASSPRDRDSTNYGYTF. The V call is TRBV18, the J call TRBJ1-2, with 9 bases aligning to TRBD1. Germline trimming cut 1 base from V and 0 bases from J; bases unmatched to any gene: 6. Germline-derived CDR1 and CDR2 are KGHSH and LQKENI. The CDR3 runs 17 residues.

V is TRBV18 and J is TRBJ2-7; the match to TRBD2 covers 11 bases. This CDR3 has 15 amino acids. V gave up 4 bases and J gave up 3 bases; unmatched junction bases: 5. Germline V lookup: CDR1 KGHSH, CDR2 LQKENI. The CDR3 sequence is CASSRTGTSGYEQYF. The CDR3 DNA sequence: TGTGCCAGCTCACGTACCGGGACTAGCGGCTACGAGCAGTACTTC.

V usage is TRBV30 and J usage is TRBJ2-1; unclear D gene. CDR3 size: 12 residues. Looked up from germline, CDR1 is GTSNPN and CDR2 is SVGIG (reference sequence). V was cut by 3 bases and J by 6 bases, with 9 bases left in between. The CDR3 DNA follows: TGTGCCTGGAGGACACCTTTCAATGAGCAGTTCTTC. This gives the protein CAWRTPFNEQFF.

The chain joins TRBV28 to TRBJ1-4; D ambiguous. The CDR3 has 12 residues. Trimming removed 10 bases at V and 5 bases at J, with 11 bases between. Germline V gene sequence: CDR1 MDHEN, CDR2 SYDVKM. CDR3: CATDRGNEKLFF. The CDR3, as DNA: TGTGCCACCGACCGGGGAAATGAAAAACTGTTTTTT.

This chain links TRBV2 with TRBJ2-3; 14 positions agree with TRBD2. CDR3 length: 17 amino acids. Trimming removed 5 bases from V and 1 base from J; junction bases left unmatched: 5. Germline CDR1 is SNHLY and CDR2 is FYNNEI. CDR3 protein: CASSPGTSGGGTDTQYF. The CDR3 nucleotides read TGTGCCAGCAGTCCCGGGACTAGCGGGGGTGGCACAGATACGCAGTATTTT.

This clone was seen only once. The rearrangement links TRBV28 to TRBJ2-2, with TRBD2 identical over 9 bases. This CDR3 has 18 amino acids. Germline CDR1 and CDR2: MDHEN and SYDVKM. V lost 7 bases to trimming and J lost 0 bases; unmatched junction nucleotides: 12. The CDR3 is CASTQLGSGRSNTGELFF. The CDR3 bases are TGTGCCAGCACCCAGTTGGGTAGCGGGAGATCGAACACCGGGGAGCTGTTTTTT.

The J gene is TRBJ1-1, the V gene TRBV4-3; TRBD1 agrees at 7 bases. Germline V lookup: CDR1 LGHNA, CDR2 YSLEER. The CDR3 has 14 residues. V shed 0 bases, J shed 6 bases, and the junction held 4 bases outside the gene matches. The CDR3 here is CASSQETGVPEAFF. CDR3 sequence (DNA): TGCGCCAGCAGCCAAGAAACAGGGGTTCCTGAAGCTTTCTTT.

This clone was observed once. The genes are TRBV28 and TRBJ1-5; TRBD1 matches at 7 bases. The germline gives CDR1 MDHEN, CDR2 SYDVKM. The CDR3 covers 16 residues. The junction had 9 bases not matched to a gene; V was cut back by 7 bases and J by 0 bases. In nucleotides, the CDR3 is TGTGCCAGCACCAAATCGACAGGGAATAGCAATCAGCCCCAGCATTTT. It specifies CASTKSTGNSNQPQHF.

Comments on this clone: This sample includes further DNA sequences coding for the same CDR3. This sequence joins TRBV18 and TRBJ1-1; D call uncertain. There are 14 residues in the CDR3. Germline loops: CDR1 KGHSH, CDR2 LQKENI. The V gene lost 2 bases and the J gene lost 1 base, with 8 bases spanning the gap. The DNA of the CDR3 is TGTGCCAGCTCACCAAACACGGGGAACACTGAAGCTTTCTTT. This translates into CASSPNTGNTEAFF.

This chain connects TRBV6-5 to TRBJ1-1; D gene ambiguous. Trimming cost V 0 bases and J 7 bases, with 15 bases left between them. There are 15 residues in the CDR3. Per the germline V gene, CDR1 is MNHEY and CDR2 is SVGAGI. The CDR3 region is CASSYSTLGEFEAFF. The DNA for the CDR3 is TGTGCCAGCAGTTACTCGACGTTGGGAGAATTTGAAGCTTTCTTT.

This clone has a handful of counts. The chain links TRBV30 to TRBJ2-3; 8 nucleotides match TRBD1. With V trimmed by 1 base and J by 6 bases, 18 bases remained unmatched. The germline gives CDR1 GTSNPN, CDR2 SVGIG (reference sequence). This CDR3 is 18 amino acids long. CDR3 coding DNA: TGTGCCTGGAGTGCTCTCTTATGGGGCAGGGGGCTGGTTGATACGCAGTATTTT. It specifies CAWSALLWGRGLVDTQYF.

This clone was seen a few times. This CDR3 is CASNSGGRTEAFF. CDR3 nucleotide sequence: TGTGCCAGCAATTCGGGGGGCCGGACTGAAGCTTTCTTT. The chain has TRBV3-1 (or the pseudogene TRBV3-2) and TRBJ1-1, with a weak D call TRBD1 (6 bases). The CDR3 totals 13 residues. V lost 7 bases to trimming and J lost 5 bases, with 14 bases between them. CDR1 and CDR2 from the germline V gene are LGHDT and YNNKEL (reference sequence).

The chain is built from TRBV6-5 and TRBJ1-5; D call uncertain. V lost 6 bases and J lost 0, with 12 bases in between. Germline V gene lookup returns CDR1 MNHEY and CDR2 SVGAGI. The CDR3 length is 15 residues. The CDR3 loop reads CASRIGLNSNQPQHF. The CDR3 DNA reads as TGTGCCAGCAGGATAGGACTGAATAGCAATCAGCCCCAGCATTTT.

The CDR3 sequence is CASSPIGRWNTEAFF. Written as DNA, the CDR3 is TGTGCCAGCAGCCCGATTGGCCGCTGGAACACTGAAGCTTTCTTT. The chain couples TRBV13 to TRBJ1-1; no reliable D call. The V gene's germline CDR1 is PRHDT and CDR2 FYEKMQ (reference sequence). Trimming removed 5 bases at V and 1 base at J, with 14 bases between. The CDR3 spans 15 residues.

This clone came up once. This sequence joins TRBV30 and TRBJ2-1, with 9 bases fitting TRBD2. This CDR3 region has 13 residues. CDR1 is GTSNPN, CDR2 SVGIG, per germline (reference sequence). Trimming cost V 5 bases and J 8 bases; bases outside gene matches: 7. In DNA form, the CDR3 reads TGTGCCTGGTCTGGACTAGCGCTCGATGAGCAGTTCTTC. It is translated as CAWSGLALDEQFF.

The V gene is TRBV5-6, the J gene TRBJ1-1, with D tentatively TRBD1 (5 bases). V lost 0 bases and J lost 0, with 9 bases in between. Germline values: CDR1 SGHDT, CDR2 YYEEEE. This CDR3 has 15 amino acids. The CDR3 is CASSLVQGMNTEAFF. For the CDR3, the DNA is TGTGCCAGCAGCTTGGTGCAGGGAATGAACACTGAAGCTTTCTTT.

V usage is TRBV30 and J usage is TRBJ2-3; a possible D gene is TRBD2 (5 bases). Germline-derived CDR1 and CDR2 are GTSNPN and SVGIG (reference sequence). The CDR3 length is 19 residues. Trimming stripped 1 base from V and 3 bases from J, with 26 bases between. In DNA, the CDR3 is TGTGCCTGGAGTGCCGACGCACCAGTCAAGGACCGGGGAACAGATACGCAGTATTTT. Its protein is CAWSADAPVKDRGTDTQYF.